This T cell receptor (beta chain) derives from a study of cytomegalovirus exposure and HLA in healthy donors. Study-wide points: Judged likely to be a sequencing artifact was a cluster of highly shared sequence variants.

As for this clone: Its antigen is still unknown.

It was with 60 Vbeta and 13 Jbeta primers that the PCR ran. Measured with immunoSEQ multiplex PCR; TCRdb has only the in-frame clones, and not every one. The table shows some 150,000 clones, with roughly 79% occurring only once. This CDR3 contains 14 residues. Germline V gene sequence: CDR1 SGHRS, CDR2 YFSETQ. With V trimmed by 0 bases and J by 5 bases, 4 bases remained unmatched. The chain links TRBV5-1 to TRBJ2-7; 8 positions agree with TRBD1. This sequence was found in a woman aged 35 to 49 in good health and CMV-seronegative. What was sequenced was PBMCs. The CDR3 reads CASSLGDRRDEQYF. Written as DNA, the CDR3 is TGCGCCAGCAGCTTGGGGGACAGGCGGGACGAGCAGTACTTC.